Below are 14 T cell receptor beta chains sequenced from a single sample in a study of blood T cell repertoires in COVID-19. Sequenced by immunoSEQ multiplex PCR; TCRdb stores in-frame clones only, minus some. The sample lists tens of thousands of clones, over 75% seen once, with roughly 13% in the top ten. Sequenced: peripheral blood. Source of these receptors: a man aged 60 to 75 with active COVID-19.

V and J are TRBV4-3 and TRBJ2-1; maybe TRBD1 (6 bases). Germline V gene data show CDR1 as LGHNA and CDR2 as YSLEER. The CDR3 contains 14 residues. V lost 0 bases and J 9 bases, leaving 12 bases between the germline ends. The CDR3 DNA sequence: TGCGCCAGCAGCCAAGATTTGGGGGCGCGTGAGCAGTTCTTC. It yields the protein CASSQDLGAREQFF.

The chain is built from TRBV7-2 and TRBJ1-1; 8 positions match TRBD1. V trimming: 1 base; J trimming: 0 bases; junction bases outside the gene matches: 10. CDR3 length equals 18 residues. Per the germline V gene, CDR1 is SGHTA and CDR2 is FQGNSA. The CDR3 reads CASSLERQGRHMNTEAFF. The CDR3 nucleotides are TGTGCCAGCAGCTTAGAGAGACAGGGGAGACACATGAACACTGAAGCTTTCTTT.

V gene TRBV28 combines with J gene TRBJ2-1; 8 bases are a match to TRBD1. V was pared by 7 bases and J by 1 base, with 12 bases of the junction left unmatched. The CDR3 consists of 17 residues. CDR1 and CDR2 (germline): MDHEN, SYDVKM. CDR3 nucleotide sequence: TGTGCCAGCACTCCTAGGACAGGGAAAGGGTCCTACAATGAGCAGTTCTTC. Translated, it gives CASTPRTGKGSYNEQFF.

This clone appeared a single time. The chain couples TRBV6-2 or TRBV6-3 to TRBJ1-1; D is ambiguous. Trimming shortened V by 5 bases and J by 3 bases, and 19 bases separated the two germline ends. There are 16 residues in the CDR3. Germline lookup yields CDR1 MNHEY and CDR2 SVGEGT. CDR3 region: CASSPFPAQRYTEAFF. CDR3 sequence (DNA): TGTGCCAGCAGTCCCTTCCCCGCACAGCGGTACACTGAAGCTTTCTTT.

The genes are TRBV5-4 and TRBJ2-1, with TRBD2 matching 14 bases. The germline V gene has CDR1 SGHNT and CDR2 YYREEE (reference sequence). CDR3 length equals 16 residues. The V segment lost 3 bases and the J segment 6 bases; nucleotides outside the gene matches: 5. Here the CDR3 reads CASSSQGLAGGNEQFF. CDR3 DNA sequence: TGTGCCAGCAGCTCACAAGGACTAGCGGGGGGCAATGAGCAGTTCTTC.

This chain uses TRBV2 with TRBJ2-3; perhaps TRBD2 as D (5 bases). The CDR3 is made up of 14 amino acids. The ends were cut back, 7 bases at V and 2 bases at J, with 13 bases in the middle. Germline V gene sequence: CDR1 SNHLY, CDR2 FYNNEI. The CDR3 DNA follows: TGTGCCAGCACGACCGGGAACTACACAGATACGCAGTATTTT. This codes for CASTTGNYTDTQYF.

V is TRBV6-5 and J is TRBJ2-7; D possibly corresponds to TRBD2 (7 bases). V was trimmed by 8 bases and J by 2 bases, leaving 19 bases between them. This CDR3 region has 15 residues. In germline, CDR1 is MNHEY, CDR2 SVGAGI. CDR3: CASPRGAGSTYEQYF. CDR3 coding DNA: TGTGCCAGCCCCAGGGGAGCGGGGAGTACCTACGAGCAGTACTTC.

This chain links TRBV29-1 with TRBJ1-2, with D perhaps matching TRBD1 (5 bases). Trimming removed 8 bases at V and 8 bases at J, with 18 bases between. The CDR3 consists of 12 residues. The germline gives CDR1 SQVTM, CDR2 ANQGSEA. The CDR3: CSTAGGRSGYTF. The DNA for the CDR3 is TGCAGCACCGCGGGGGGAAGGAGCGGCTACACCTTC.

The table lists this clone with a count of one. The chain recombines TRBV4-1 with TRBJ2-3; no clear D gene. V was pared by 1 base and J by 8 bases, with 13 bases between. The CDR3 runs to 14 residues. Germline loops: CDR1 MGHRA, CDR2 YSYEKL. The CDR3 DNA is TGCGCCAGCAGCCAAGTGGGTTCCTCAGGTACGCAGTATTTT. It yields the protein CASSQVGSSGTQYF.

DNA for the CDR3: TGTGCCAGCAGCTTGGGAGGGACAGCGGAAACCTTC. Its protein product is CASSLGGTAETF. The V call is TRBV5-4, the J call TRBJ1-2, with 7 positions matching TRBD1. Germline CDR1 SGHNT, CDR2 YYREEE (reference sequence). Trimming removed 0 bases from V and 14 bases from J; junction bases left unmatched: 7. The CDR3 has 12 residues.

The rearrangement uses TRBV7-2 and TRBJ2-5, with 13 bases lining up with TRBD2. V trimming: 1 base; J trimming: 9 bases; junction bases outside the gene matches: 5. CDR1 is SGHTA, CDR2 FQGNSA, per germline. The CDR3 consists of 15 residues. CDR3 residues: CASSLVILAGGPQYF. CDR3 nucleotide sequence: TGTGCCAGCAGCTTAGTAATACTAGCGGGAGGGCCCCAGTACTTC.

The chain uses TRBV18 and TRBJ1-1; maybe TRBD1 (5 bases). V lost 8 bases to trimming and J lost 3 bases, with 19 bases between them. The CDR3 has 15 residues. Germline V gene sequence: CDR1 KGHSH, CDR2 LQKENI. CDR3 DNA sequence: TGTGCCAGCGCGTCAGGGATCTTGGCGGACACTGAAGCTTTCTTT. Translation: CASASGILADTEAFF.

The V gene is TRBV11-1, the J gene TRBJ1-1; no clear D gene. The CDR3 sequence is 12 residues long. CDR1 and CDR2 from the germline V gene are SGHAT and FQDESV (reference sequence). V gave up 5 bases and J gave up 4 bases, with 8 bases separating them. The CDR3 coding sequence is TGTGCCAGCAGCCGAGGATCCACTGAAGCTTTCTTT. This sequence encodes CASSRGSTEAFF.

The genes are TRBV15 and TRBJ2-1; 11 bases are shared with TRBD1. V shed 5 bases and J 7 bases; nucleotides not matched to a gene: 10. The CDR3 covers 16 residues. Per the germline V gene, CDR1 is LNHNV and CDR2 is YYDKDF (reference sequence). This CDR3 is CATSAPGQGARNEQFF. In nucleotides, the CDR3 is TGTGCCACCAGCGCCCCCGGACAGGGGGCGAGGAATGAGCAGTTCTTC. Using reference TRBV15 and TRBJ2-1 for the parts outside the CDR3, the full variable domain is DAMVIQNPRYQVTQFGKPVTLSCSQTLNHNVMYWYQQKSSQAPKLLFHYYDKDFNNEADTPDNFQSRRPNTSFCFLDIRSPGLGDTAMYLCATSAPGQGARNEQFFGPGTRLTVL.